These T cell receptor beta chains were read from a single sample in a study of blood T cell repertoires in COVID-19. Only in-frame clones appear in the TCRdb table, and some are missing; sequencing was by immunoSEQ multiplex PCR. The table records 110,000 to 150,000 clones, around 82% of them present only once. Sequencing was performed on peripheral blood. These receptors came from a human donor in a cohort sampled during active COVID-19. Each CDR3 is given without its conserved first and last residue. Fields, in order: CDR3 protein, V gene, CDR3 length, J gene, clone size. Expanded clones get a size class; other rows say once, few or many, or leave the size out.

cdr3_aa: ASSVAWQDEQF
v_call: TRBV9
cdr3_length: 11
j_call: TRBJ2-1
clone_size: NA

cdr3_aa: ATSRDPREKLF
v_call: TRBV15
cdr3_length: 11
j_call: TRBJ1-4
clone_size: few

cdr3_aa: AISQGTDYGYT
v_call: TRBV10-3
cdr3_length: 11
j_call: TRBJ1-2
clone_size: NA

cdr3_aa: ATSRDTGGYT
v_call: TRBV15
cdr3_length: 10
j_call: TRBJ1-2
clone_size: NA

cdr3_aa: ASSPGFRQGANEQF
v_call: TRBV7-2
cdr3_length: 14
j_call: TRBJ2-1
clone_size: once

cdr3_aa: ASSPSPGNTIY
v_call: TRBV3-1/TRBV3-2
cdr3_length: 11
j_call: TRBJ1-3
clone_size: NA

cdr3_aa: ATLAGVQETQY
v_call: TRBV10-3
cdr3_length: 11
j_call: TRBJ2-5
clone_size: NA

cdr3_aa: ASSQELSLPSAKNIQY
v_call: TRBV4-2
cdr3_length: 16
j_call: TRBJ2-4
clone_size: NA

cdr3_aa: ASGYEGTGSEAF
v_call: TRBV11-2
cdr3_length: 12
j_call: TRBJ1-1
clone_size: NA

cdr3_aa: ASSSYRKMNTEAF
v_call: TRBV6-5
cdr3_length: 13
j_call: TRBJ1-1
clone_size: NA

cdr3_aa: ASSAGLAGGGEQF
v_call: TRBV9
cdr3_length: 13
j_call: TRBJ2-1
clone_size: NA

cdr3_aa: ASSLGLAGREETQY
v_call: TRBV5-1
cdr3_length: 14
j_call: TRBJ2-5
clone_size: NA

cdr3_aa: ASRQGAEAF
v_call: TRBV12-3/TRBV12-4
cdr3_length: 9
j_call: TRBJ1-1
clone_size: NA

cdr3_aa: ASSPGGGQPQH
v_call: TRBV18
cdr3_length: 11
j_call: TRBJ1-5
clone_size: NA

cdr3_aa: ASSPQGNYGYT
v_call: TRBV2
cdr3_length: 11
j_call: TRBJ1-2
clone_size: NA

cdr3_aa: ASSPGVDQPQH
v_call: TRBV7-7
cdr3_length: 11
j_call: TRBJ1-5
clone_size: few

cdr3_aa: ASSYSFESNQPQH
v_call: TRBV6-5
cdr3_length: 13
j_call: TRBJ1-5
clone_size: NA

cdr3_aa: ASSFRGGSYNEQF
v_call: TRBV9
cdr3_length: 13
j_call: TRBJ2-1
clone_size: NA

cdr3_aa: ASSTPRGSNTEAF
v_call: TRBV19
cdr3_length: 13
j_call: TRBJ1-1
clone_size: NA

cdr3_aa: ASSLQTGNSGNTIY
v_call: TRBV3-1/TRBV3-2
cdr3_length: 14
j_call: TRBJ1-3
clone_size: NA

cdr3_aa: ASSRDNANYGYT
v_call: TRBV7-8
cdr3_length: 12
j_call: TRBJ1-2
clone_size: NA

cdr3_aa: ASLRTASSYEQY
v_call: TRBV6-5
cdr3_length: 12
j_call: TRBJ2-7
clone_size: few

cdr3_aa: ASSKRQGAGDTEAF
v_call: TRBV19
cdr3_length: 14
j_call: TRBJ1-1
clone_size: NA

cdr3_aa: ASSLADRSNTEAF
v_call: TRBV5-1
cdr3_length: 13
j_call: TRBJ1-1
clone_size: NA

cdr3_aa: ASSLSIFSEQY
v_call: TRBV27
cdr3_length: 11
j_call: TRBJ2-7
clone_size: NA

cdr3_aa: ASSDEAGGGNEQF
v_call: TRBV6-4
cdr3_length: 13
j_call: TRBJ2-1
clone_size: once

cdr3_aa: AWSVRGRGGNQPQH
v_call: TRBV30
cdr3_length: 14
j_call: TRBJ1-5
clone_size: few

cdr3_aa: TSEPRDRGSYEQY
v_call: TRBV1
cdr3_length: 13
j_call: TRBJ2-7
clone_size: NA

cdr3_aa: ASSIRQFTEAF
v_call: TRBV19
cdr3_length: 11
j_call: TRBJ1-1
clone_size: NA

cdr3_aa: ASSTSGQTNTEAF
v_call: TRBV5-1
cdr3_length: 13
j_call: TRBJ1-1
clone_size: once

cdr3_aa: ASSRGVTRSQETQY
v_call: TRBV3-1/TRBV3-2
cdr3_length: 14
j_call: TRBJ2-5
clone_size: NA

cdr3_aa: ATSDSTSGSKTQY
v_call: TRBV24-1
cdr3_length: 13
j_call: TRBJ2-5
clone_size: once

cdr3_aa: ASSLGINSNEQF
v_call: TRBV11-3
cdr3_length: 12
j_call: TRBJ2-1
clone_size: NA

cdr3_aa: ASSILTANQPQH
v_call: TRBV19
cdr3_length: 12
j_call: TRBJ1-5
clone_size: many

cdr3_aa: ASSYGAGGPNEQY
v_call: TRBV6-2/TRBV6-3
cdr3_length: 13
j_call: TRBJ2-7
clone_size: NA

cdr3_aa: ASSPLGQGDEQF
v_call: TRBV7-3
cdr3_length: 12
j_call: TRBJ2-1
clone_size: few

cdr3_aa: ASSQGGEETQY
v_call: TRBV7-2
cdr3_length: 11
j_call: TRBJ2-5
clone_size: NA

cdr3_aa: ASSSKRGGYNEQF
v_call: TRBV7-2
cdr3_length: 13
j_call: TRBJ2-1
clone_size: NA

cdr3_aa: ASRAGGDATEAF
v_call: TRBV28
cdr3_length: 12
j_call: TRBJ1-1
clone_size: once

cdr3_aa: ASRKGLSGTDTQY
v_call: TRBV11-3
cdr3_length: 13
j_call: TRBJ2-3
clone_size: NA

cdr3_aa: ASSLEQGDNEQF
v_call: TRBV5-1
cdr3_length: 12
j_call: TRBJ2-1
clone_size: NA

cdr3_aa: AIREGGSLSDTQY
v_call: TRBV10-3
cdr3_length: 13
j_call: TRBJ2-3
clone_size: NA

cdr3_aa: ASSERDRGGTEAF
v_call: TRBV6-1
cdr3_length: 13
j_call: TRBJ1-1
clone_size: NA

cdr3_aa: ASSQDPGSGNTIY
v_call: TRBV3-1/TRBV3-2
cdr3_length: 13
j_call: TRBJ1-3
clone_size: NA

cdr3_aa: ASSPTGTGGGYGYT
v_call: TRBV7-9
cdr3_length: 14
j_call: TRBJ1-2
clone_size: few

cdr3_aa: ASSLIRSAGELF
v_call: TRBV11-2
cdr3_length: 12
j_call: TRBJ2-2
clone_size: NA

cdr3_aa: ASSHGTSGRALQETQY
v_call: TRBV4-2
cdr3_length: 16
j_call: TRBJ2-5
clone_size: NA

cdr3_aa: ASSPPARATDTQY
v_call: TRBV5-4
cdr3_length: 13
j_call: TRBJ2-3
clone_size: once

cdr3_aa: ASSQGDIRTEAF
v_call: TRBV4-2
cdr3_length: 12
j_call: TRBJ1-1
clone_size: NA

cdr3_aa: ASSSLTSGGTDTQY
v_call: TRBV7-3
cdr3_length: 14
j_call: TRBJ2-3
clone_size: NA